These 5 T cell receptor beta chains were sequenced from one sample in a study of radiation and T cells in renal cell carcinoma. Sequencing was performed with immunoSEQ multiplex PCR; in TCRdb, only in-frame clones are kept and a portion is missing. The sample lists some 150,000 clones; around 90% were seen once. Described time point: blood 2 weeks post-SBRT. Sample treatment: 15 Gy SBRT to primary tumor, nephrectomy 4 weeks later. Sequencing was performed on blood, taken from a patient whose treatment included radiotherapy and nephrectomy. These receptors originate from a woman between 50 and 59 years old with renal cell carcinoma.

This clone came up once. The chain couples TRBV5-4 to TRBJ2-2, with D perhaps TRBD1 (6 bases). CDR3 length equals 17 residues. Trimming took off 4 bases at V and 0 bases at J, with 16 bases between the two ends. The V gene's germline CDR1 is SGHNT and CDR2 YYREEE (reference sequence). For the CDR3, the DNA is TGTGCCAGCAGCATAACTCCGACAGGAGCGAACACCGGGGAGCTGTTTTTT. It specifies CASSITPTGANTGELFF. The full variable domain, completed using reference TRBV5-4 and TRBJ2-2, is ETGVTQSPTHLIKTRGQQVTLRCSSQSGHNTVSWYQQALGQGPQFIFQYYREEENGRGNFPPRFSGLQFPNYSSELNVNALELDDSALYLCASSITPTGANTGELFFGEGSRLTVL.

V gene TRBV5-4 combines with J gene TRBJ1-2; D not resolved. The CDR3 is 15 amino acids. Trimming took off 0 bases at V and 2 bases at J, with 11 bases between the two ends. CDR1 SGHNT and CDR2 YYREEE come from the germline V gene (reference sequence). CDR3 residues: CASSLVGRLNYGYTF. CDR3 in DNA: TGTGCCAGCAGCTTGGTGGGCAGGTTGAACTATGGCTACACCTTC. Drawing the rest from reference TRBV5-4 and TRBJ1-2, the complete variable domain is ETGVTQSPTHLIKTRGQQVTLRCSSQSGHNTVSWYQQALGQGPQFIFQYYREEENGRGNFPPRFSGLQFPNYSSELNVNALELDDSALYLCASSLVGRLNYGYTFGSGTRLTVV.

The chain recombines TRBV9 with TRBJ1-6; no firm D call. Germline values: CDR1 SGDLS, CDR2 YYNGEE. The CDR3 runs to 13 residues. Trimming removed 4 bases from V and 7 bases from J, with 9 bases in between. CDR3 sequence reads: CASSPAGNSPLHF. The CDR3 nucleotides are TGTGCCAGCAGCCCAGCGGGGAATTCACCCCTCCACTTT. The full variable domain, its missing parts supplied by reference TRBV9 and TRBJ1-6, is DSGVTQTPKHLITATGQRVTLRCSPRSGDLSVYWYQQSLDQGLQFLIQYYNGEERAKGNILERFSAQQFPDLHSELNLSSLELGDSALYFCASSPAGNSPLHFGNGTRLTVT.

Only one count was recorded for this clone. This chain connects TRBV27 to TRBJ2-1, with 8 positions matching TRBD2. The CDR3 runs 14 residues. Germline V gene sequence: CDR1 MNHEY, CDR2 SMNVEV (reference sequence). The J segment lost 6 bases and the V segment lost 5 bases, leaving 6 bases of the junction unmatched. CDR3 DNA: TGTGCCAGCAGTGACCCCGGGGGGGCCAATGAGCAGTTCTTC. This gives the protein CASSDPGGANEQFF.

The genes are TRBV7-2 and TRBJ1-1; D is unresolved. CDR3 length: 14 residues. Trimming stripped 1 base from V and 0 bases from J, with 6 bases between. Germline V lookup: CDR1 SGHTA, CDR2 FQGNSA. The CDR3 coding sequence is TGTGCCAGCAGCTTAGACATATTGAACACTGAAGCTTTCTTT. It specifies CASSLDILNTEAFF.